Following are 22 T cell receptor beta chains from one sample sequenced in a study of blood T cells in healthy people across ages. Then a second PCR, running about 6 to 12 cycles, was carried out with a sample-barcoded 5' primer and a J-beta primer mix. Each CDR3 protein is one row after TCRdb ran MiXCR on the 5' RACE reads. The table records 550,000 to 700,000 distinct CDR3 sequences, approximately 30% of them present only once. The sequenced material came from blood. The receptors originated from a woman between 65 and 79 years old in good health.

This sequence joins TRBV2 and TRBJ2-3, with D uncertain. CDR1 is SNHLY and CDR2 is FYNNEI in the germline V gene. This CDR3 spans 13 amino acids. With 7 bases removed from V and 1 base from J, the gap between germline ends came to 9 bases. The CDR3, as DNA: TGTGCCAGCACACAAATCGGCACAGATACGCAGTATTTT. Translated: CASTQIGTDTQYF.

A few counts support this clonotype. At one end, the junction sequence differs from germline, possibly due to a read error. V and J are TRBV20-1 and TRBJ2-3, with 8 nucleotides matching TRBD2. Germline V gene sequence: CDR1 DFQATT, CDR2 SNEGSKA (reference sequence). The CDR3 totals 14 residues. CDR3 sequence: CSARGLAFTDTQYF. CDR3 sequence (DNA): TGCAGTGCTAGAGGACTAGCGTTCACAGATACGCAGTACTTT.

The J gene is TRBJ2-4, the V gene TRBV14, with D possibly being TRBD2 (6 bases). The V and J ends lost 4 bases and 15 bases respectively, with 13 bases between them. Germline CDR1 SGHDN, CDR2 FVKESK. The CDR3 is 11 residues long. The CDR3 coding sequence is TGTGCCAGCAGCCTCACTAGCTTCGGGTACTTC. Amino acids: CASSLTSFGYF.

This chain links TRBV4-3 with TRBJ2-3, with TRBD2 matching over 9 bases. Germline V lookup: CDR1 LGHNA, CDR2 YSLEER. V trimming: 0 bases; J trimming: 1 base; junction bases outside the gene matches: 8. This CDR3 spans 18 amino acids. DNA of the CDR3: TGCGCCAGCAGCCAAGATCCCCCCCTAGCGGGGCGCACAGATACGCAGTATTTT. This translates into CASSQDPPLAGRTDTQYF.

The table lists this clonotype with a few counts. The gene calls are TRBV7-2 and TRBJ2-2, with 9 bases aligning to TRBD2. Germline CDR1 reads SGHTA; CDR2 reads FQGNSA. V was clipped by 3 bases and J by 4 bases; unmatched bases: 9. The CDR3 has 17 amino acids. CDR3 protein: CASSFGAGGPPTGELFF. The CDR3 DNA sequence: TGTGCCAGCAGCTTCGGGGCGGGGGGGCCTCCCACCGGGGAGCTGTTTTTT.

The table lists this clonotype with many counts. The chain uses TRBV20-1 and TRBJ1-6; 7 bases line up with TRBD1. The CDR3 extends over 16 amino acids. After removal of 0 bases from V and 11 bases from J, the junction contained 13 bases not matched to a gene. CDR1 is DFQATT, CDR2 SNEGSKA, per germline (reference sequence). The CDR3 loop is CSARDRVRGESTPLHF. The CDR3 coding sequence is TGCAGTGCTAGAGATCGGGTCAGGGGGGAATCGACACCCCTCCACTTT.

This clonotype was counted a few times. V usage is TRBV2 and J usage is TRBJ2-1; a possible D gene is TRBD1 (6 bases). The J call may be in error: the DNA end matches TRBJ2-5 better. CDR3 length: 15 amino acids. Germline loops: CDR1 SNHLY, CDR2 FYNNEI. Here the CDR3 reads CASTRNRASEETQYF. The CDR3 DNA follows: TGTGCCAGCACCCGAAACAGGGCCAGTGAAGAGACCCAGTACTTC.

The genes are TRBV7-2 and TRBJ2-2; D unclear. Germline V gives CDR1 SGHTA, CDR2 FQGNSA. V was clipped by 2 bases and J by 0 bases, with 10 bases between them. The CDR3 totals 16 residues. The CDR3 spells CASSLKLRSNTGELFF. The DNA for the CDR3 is TGTGCCAGCAGCTTAAAGTTGCGGTCGAACACCGGGGAGCTGTTTTTT.

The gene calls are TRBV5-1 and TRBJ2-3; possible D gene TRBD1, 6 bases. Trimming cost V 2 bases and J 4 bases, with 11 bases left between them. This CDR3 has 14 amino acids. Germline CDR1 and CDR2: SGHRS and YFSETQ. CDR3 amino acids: CASSFERQADTQYF. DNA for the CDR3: TGCGCCAGCAGCTTCGAAAGACAGGCAGATACGCAGTATTTT.

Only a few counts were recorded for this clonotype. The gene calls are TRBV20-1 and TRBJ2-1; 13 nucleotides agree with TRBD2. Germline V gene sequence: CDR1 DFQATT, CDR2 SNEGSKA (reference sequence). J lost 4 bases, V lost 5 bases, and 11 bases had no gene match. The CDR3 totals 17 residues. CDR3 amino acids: CSAGNPGLAGVYNEQFF. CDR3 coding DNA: TGCAGTGCTGGTAATCCTGGACTAGCGGGGGTTTACAATGAGCAGTTCTTC.

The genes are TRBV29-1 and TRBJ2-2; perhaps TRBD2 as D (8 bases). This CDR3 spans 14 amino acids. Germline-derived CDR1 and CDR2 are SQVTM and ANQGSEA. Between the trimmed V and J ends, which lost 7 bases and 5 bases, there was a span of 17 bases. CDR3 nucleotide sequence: TGCAGCGGCGGGGGGACAGAGAATACCGGGGAGCTGTTTTTT. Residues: CSGGGTENTGELFF.

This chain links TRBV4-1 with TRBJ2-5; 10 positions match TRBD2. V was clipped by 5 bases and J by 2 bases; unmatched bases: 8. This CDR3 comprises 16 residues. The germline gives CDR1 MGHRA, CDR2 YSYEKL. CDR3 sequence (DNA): TGCGCCAGCAGCAGATTTAGCGGGGGGCATCAAGAGACCCAGTACTTC. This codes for CASSRFSGGHQETQYF.

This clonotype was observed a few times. The CDR3 spells CASSESNYGYTF. The CDR3 DNA follows: TGTGCCAGCAGTGAGTCTAACTATGGCTACACCTTC. This rearrangement joins TRBV2 to TRBJ1-2; the D is unclear. Germline values: CDR1 SNHLY, CDR2 FYNNEI. The CDR3 extends over 12 amino acids. Trimming shortened V by 3 bases and J by 0 bases, and 2 bases separated the two germline ends.

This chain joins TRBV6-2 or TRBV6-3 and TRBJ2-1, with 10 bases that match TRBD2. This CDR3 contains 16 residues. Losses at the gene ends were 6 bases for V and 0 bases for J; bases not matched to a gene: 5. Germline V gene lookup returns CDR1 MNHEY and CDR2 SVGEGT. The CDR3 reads CASRSSGGISYNEQFF. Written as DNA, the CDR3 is TGTGCCAGCAGATCTAGCGGGGGAATCTCCTACAATGAGCAGTTCTTC.

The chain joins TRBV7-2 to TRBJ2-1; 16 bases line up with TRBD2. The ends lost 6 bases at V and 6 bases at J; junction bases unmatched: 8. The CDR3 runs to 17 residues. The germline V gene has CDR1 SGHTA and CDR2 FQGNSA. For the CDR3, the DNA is TGTGCCAGCAGGCCCGGGACTAGCGGGGGGGCCGGCAATGAGCAGTTCTTC. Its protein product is CASRPGTSGGAGNEQFF.

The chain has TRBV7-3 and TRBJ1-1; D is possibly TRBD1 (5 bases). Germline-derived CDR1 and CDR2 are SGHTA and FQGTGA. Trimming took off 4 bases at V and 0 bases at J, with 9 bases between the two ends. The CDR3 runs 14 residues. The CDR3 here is CASSSQAMNTEAFF. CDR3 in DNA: TGTGCCAGCAGCTCACAGGCTATGAACACTGAAGCTTTCTTT.

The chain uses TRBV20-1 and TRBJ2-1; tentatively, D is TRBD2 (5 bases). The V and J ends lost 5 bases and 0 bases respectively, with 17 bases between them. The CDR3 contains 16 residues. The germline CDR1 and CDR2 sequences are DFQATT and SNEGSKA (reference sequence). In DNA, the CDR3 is TGCAGTGCTTTCCCCCAAGGCGGGTCCTCCTACAATGAGCAGTTCTTC. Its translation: CSAFPQGGSSYNEQFF.

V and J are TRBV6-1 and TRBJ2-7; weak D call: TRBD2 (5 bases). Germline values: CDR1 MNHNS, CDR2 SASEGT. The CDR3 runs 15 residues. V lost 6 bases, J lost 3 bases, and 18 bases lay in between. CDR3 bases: TGTGCCAGCAGGCGAGGGCATTCGGCTAACTACGAGCAGTACTTC. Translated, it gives CASRRGHSANYEQYF.

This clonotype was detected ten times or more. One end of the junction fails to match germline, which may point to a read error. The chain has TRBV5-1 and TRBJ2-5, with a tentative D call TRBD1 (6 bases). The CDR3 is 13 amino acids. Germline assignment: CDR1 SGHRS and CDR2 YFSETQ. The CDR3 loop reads CASSLTGPETQYF. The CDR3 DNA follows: TGTGCCAGCAGCTTAACAGGGCCCGAGACCCAGTACTTC.

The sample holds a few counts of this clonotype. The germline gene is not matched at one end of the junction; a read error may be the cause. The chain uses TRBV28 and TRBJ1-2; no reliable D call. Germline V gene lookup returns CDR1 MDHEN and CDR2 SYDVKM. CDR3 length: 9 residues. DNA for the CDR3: TGTGCCAGCGGTCTTACCCCTCACTTC. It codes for CASGLTPHF.

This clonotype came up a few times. Here the CDR3 reads CASSPRGRWDTRTYGYTF. The CDR3 DNA reads TGTGCCAGCAGCCCCAGAGGACGCTGGGACACTCGCACCTATGGCTACACCTTC. The rearrangement joins TRBV7-8 to TRBJ1-2, with a weak D call TRBD1 (6 bases). V was shortened by 5 bases and J by 4 bases, with 26 bases between the two germline ends. The CDR3 covers 18 residues. CDR1 SGHVS and CDR2 FQNEAQ come from the germline V gene.

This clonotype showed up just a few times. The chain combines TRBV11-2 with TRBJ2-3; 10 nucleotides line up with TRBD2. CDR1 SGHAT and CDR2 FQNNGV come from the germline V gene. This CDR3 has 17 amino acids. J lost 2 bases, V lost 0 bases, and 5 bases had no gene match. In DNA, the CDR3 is TGTGCCAGCAGCTTAGAGCCTAGCGGGGGATACACAGATACGCAGTATTTT. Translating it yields CASSLEPSGGYTDTQYF.